The rows below give T cell receptor beta chains drawn from one sample of a study of Ad26.COV2.S vaccination and SARS-CoV-2 variants. Sequencing was performed with immunoSEQ multiplex PCR; in TCRdb, only in-frame clones are kept and a portion is missing. The sample holds 350,000 to 500,000 clones, 90% seen once. Sequenced material: peripheral blood, taken in a trial of Ad26.COV2.S vaccine versus placebo. These receptors came from a person between 18 and 65 years old who received the Ad26.COV2.S COVID-19 vaccine or a placebo. CDR3s include the opening cysteine and the closing phenylalanine or tryptophan. Each record gives: CDR3 protein, CDR3 DNA, J gene, clone size, D gene, V gene. D genes are given only for firm matches. Clone size is stated in some rows and not others, as once, few, many or a class when expanded.

cdr3_aa: CASSQGPSMGYEQYF; cdr3_nt: TGTGCCAGCAGCCAAGGGCCTTCGATGGGCTACGAGCAGTACTTC; j_call: TRBJ2-7; clone_size: once; d_call: -; v_call: TRBV3-1/TRBV3-2
cdr3_aa: CATSRDDRTNYGYTF; cdr3_nt: TGTGCCACCAGCAGAGACGACAGGACTAACTATGGCTACACCTTC; j_call: TRBJ1-2; clone_size: -; d_call: -; v_call: TRBV15
cdr3_aa: CATSDRGREADTQYF; cdr3_nt: TGTGCCACCAGTGATAGGGGGCGCGAAGCAGATACGCAGTATTTT; j_call: TRBJ2-3; clone_size: -; d_call: TRBD1; v_call: TRBV24-1
cdr3_aa: CASSLVASGTPTDTQYF; cdr3_nt: TGCGCCAGCAGCTTGGTGGCTAGCGGGACCCCCACAGATACGCAGTATTTT; j_call: TRBJ2-3; clone_size: -; d_call: TRBD2; v_call: TRBV5-1
cdr3_aa: CASSGRGRTLQTSYEQYF; cdr3_nt: TGTGCCAGCAGCGGAAGGGGGCGCACACTTCAAACCTCCTACGAGCAGTACTTC; j_call: TRBJ2-7; clone_size: once; d_call: TRBD1; v_call: TRBV9
cdr3_aa: CASSGWTSGSYEQYF; cdr3_nt: TGTGCCAGCAGCGGATGGACTAGCGGGAGTTACGAGCAGTACTTC; j_call: TRBJ2-7; clone_size: -; d_call: TRBD2; v_call: TRBV7-9
cdr3_aa: CASSELTSGTYEQYF; cdr3_nt: TGTGCCAGCAGCGAACTGACTAGCGGGACCTACGAGCAGTACTTC; j_call: TRBJ2-7; clone_size: -; d_call: TRBD2; v_call: TRBV2
cdr3_aa: CASSVDASSYNEQFF; cdr3_nt: TGTGCCAGCAGCGTAGATGCGAGCTCCTACAATGAGCAGTTCTTC; j_call: TRBJ2-1; clone_size: -; d_call: -; v_call: TRBV9
cdr3_aa: CASSGTGQGSPLHF; cdr3_nt: TGTGCCAGCAGTGGTACGGGGCAGGGTTCACCCCTCCACTTT; j_call: TRBJ1-6; clone_size: -; d_call: -; v_call: TRBV2
cdr3_aa: CASSPGLNYEQYF; cdr3_nt: TGTGCCAGCAGCCCGGGACTTAACTACGAGCAGTACTTC; j_call: TRBJ2-7; clone_size: once; d_call: -; v_call: TRBV3-1/TRBV3-2
cdr3_aa: CAISAGTSGRPREQYF; cdr3_nt: TGTGCCATCAGTGCCGGGACTAGCGGGAGACCCCGCGAGCAGTACTTC; j_call: TRBJ2-7; clone_size: once; d_call: TRBD2; v_call: TRBV10-3
cdr3_aa: CASSEGLAGTGELFF; cdr3_nt: TGTGCCAGCAGTGAGGGACTAGCGGGAACCGGGGAGCTGTTTTTT; j_call: TRBJ2-2; clone_size: -; d_call: TRBD2; v_call: TRBV2